The clone carrying this TCR beta chain was seen only once. Study processing details: Nucleated cell number was recorded as an estimate derived from reference gene primer amplification. TCRdb keeps only in-frame clones here, not all; method: immunoSEQ multiplex PCR. For V, J and clone size, that table is used; D and trimming come from the DNA. The sample holds over 45,000 clones, around 90% seen once. This record comes from a study of blood T cell repertoires in COVID-19. Study information: Donors in the United States, Italy and Spain gave samples during acute or convalescent COVID-19. Nucleic acid was either cDNA or gDNA, and it came from T cells, B-cell-depleted T cells, or PBMCs.

The junction had 9 bases not matched to a gene; V was cut back by 5 bases and J by 2 bases. This CDR3 has 17 amino acids. Germline CDR1 and CDR2: SGHVS and FNYEAQ. Sequenced sample: peripheral blood. This receptor was identified in a man aged 50-59 years with active COVID-19. The V gene is TRBV7-6, the J gene TRBJ2-6; 7 bases are a match to TRBD1. In nucleotides, the CDR3 is TGTGCCAGCAGCATGACAGGGATAACGACTGGGGCCAACGTCCTGACTTTC. Amino acids: CASSMTGITTGANVLTF.